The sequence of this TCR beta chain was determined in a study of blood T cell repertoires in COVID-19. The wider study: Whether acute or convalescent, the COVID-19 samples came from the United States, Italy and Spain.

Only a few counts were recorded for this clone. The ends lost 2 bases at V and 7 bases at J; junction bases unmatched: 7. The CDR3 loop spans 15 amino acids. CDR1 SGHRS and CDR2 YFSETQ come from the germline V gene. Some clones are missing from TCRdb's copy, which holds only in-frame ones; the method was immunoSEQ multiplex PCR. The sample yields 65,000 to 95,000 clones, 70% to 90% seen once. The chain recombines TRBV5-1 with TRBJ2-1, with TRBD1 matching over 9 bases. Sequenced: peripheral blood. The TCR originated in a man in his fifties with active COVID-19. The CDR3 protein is CASSLGGQGLNEQFF. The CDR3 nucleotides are TGCGCCAGCAGCTTAGGGGGACAGGGATTGAATGAGCAGTTCTTC.